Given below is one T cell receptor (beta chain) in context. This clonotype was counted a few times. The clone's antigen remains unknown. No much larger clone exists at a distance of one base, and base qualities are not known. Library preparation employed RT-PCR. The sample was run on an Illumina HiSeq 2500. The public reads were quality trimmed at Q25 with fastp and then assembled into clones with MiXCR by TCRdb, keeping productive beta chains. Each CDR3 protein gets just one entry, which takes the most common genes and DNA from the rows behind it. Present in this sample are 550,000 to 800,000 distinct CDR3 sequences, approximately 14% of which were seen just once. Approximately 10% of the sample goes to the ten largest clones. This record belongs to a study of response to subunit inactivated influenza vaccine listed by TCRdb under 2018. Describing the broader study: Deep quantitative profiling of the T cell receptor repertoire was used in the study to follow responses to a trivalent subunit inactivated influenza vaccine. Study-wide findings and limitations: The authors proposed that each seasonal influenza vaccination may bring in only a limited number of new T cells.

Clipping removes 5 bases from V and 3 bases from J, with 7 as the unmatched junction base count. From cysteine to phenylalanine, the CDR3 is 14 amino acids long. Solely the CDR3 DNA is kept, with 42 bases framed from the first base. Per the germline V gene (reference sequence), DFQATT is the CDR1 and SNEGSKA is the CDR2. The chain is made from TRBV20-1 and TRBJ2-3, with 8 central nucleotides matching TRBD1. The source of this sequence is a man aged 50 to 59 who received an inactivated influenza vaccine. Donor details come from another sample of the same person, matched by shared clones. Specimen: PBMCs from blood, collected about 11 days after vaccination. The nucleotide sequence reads TGCAGTGCTGAGTCAGGGGGCGCGACAGATACGCAGTATTTT. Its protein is CSAESGGATDTQYF.